This is a list of T cell receptor beta chains from one sample in a study of Ad26.COV2.S vaccination and SARS-CoV-2 variants. The table came from immunoSEQ multiplex PCR; TCRdb's copy has only in-frame clones and leaves some out. Here the sample spans roughly 270,000 clones, approximately 87% being singletons. The source was peripheral blood, collected in a trial of Ad26.COV2.S vaccine versus placebo. The receptors here all came from a person between 18 and 60 years old who received the Ad26.COV2.S COVID-19 vaccine or a placebo. The CDR3 runs from the conserved cysteine through the conserved F or W. The order of the fields is clone size, D gene, V gene, J gene, CDR3 protein, CDR3 DNA. A D gene is named only where the DNA matches it firmly. Clone size is shown for a subset of rows, as once, few, many or a class of expanded clone.

few	TRBD1	TRBV19	TRBJ1-5	CASSPGQGFQPQHF	TGTGCCAGTAGTCCGGGACAGGGGTTTCAGCCCCAGCATTTT
once	-	TRBV4-1	TRBJ2-3	CASSQAPDRGARGDTQYF	TGCGCCAGCAGCCAAGCCCCCGATCGGGGGGCGCGGGGGGATACGCAGTATTTT
-	TRBD2	TRBV19	TRBJ2-7	CASSKAGGPGALTYEQYF	TGTGCCAGTAGTAAAGCGGGAGGGCCCGGGGCACTCACCTACGAGCAGTACTTC
-	-	TRBV4-1	TRBJ2-3	CASSQGLNIRDTQYF	TGCGCCAGCAGCCAAGGTCTTAATATTAGAGATACGCAGTATTTT
-	-	TRBV5-1	TRBJ1-3	CASSPRRDGNTIYF	TGCGCCAGCAGCCCCCGGAGGGATGGAAACACCATATATTTT
few	TRBD1	TRBV25-1	TRBJ1-6	CASSDTGQGRTPLHF	TGTGCCAGCAGTGATACCGGACAGGGGAGGACACCCCTCCACTTT
-	TRBD1	TRBV6-2/TRBV6-3	TRBJ1-2	CASSNPTGQGYTF	TGTGCCAGCAGTAACCCGACAGGGCAGGGCTACACCTTC
-	TRBD1	TRBV19	TRBJ1-2	CASSTRTGPNYGYTF	TGTGCCAGTAGTACCAGGACAGGGCCGAACTATGGCTACACCTTC
-	-	TRBV29-1	TRBJ2-3	CSVDVGEYWSDTQYF	TGCAGCGTGGATGTTGGGGAGTACTGGTCAGATACGCAGTATTTT
-	-	TRBV12-3/TRBV12-4	TRBJ1-1	CASSLTDEAFF	TGTGCCAGCAGTTTAACCGACGAAGCTTTCTTT
-	TRBD2	TRBV2	TRBJ2-7	CASKFQLGLAGADEQYF	TGTGCCAGCAAGTTCCAACTGGGACTAGCGGGAGCGGACGAGCAGTACTTC
few	TRBD1	TRBV18	TRBJ1-5	CASSYDRVYSNQPQHF	TGTGCCAGCTCATATGACAGGGTGTATAGCAATCAGCCCCAGCATTTT
-	-	TRBV7-3	TRBJ2-5	CASSLDGSGETQYF	TGTGCCAGCAGCTTGGACGGATCAGGGGAGACCCAGTACTTC
-	-	TRBV18	TRBJ2-7	CASSQLAQYEQYF	TGTGCCAGCTCACAATTAGCGCAGTACGAGCAGTACTTC
-	-	TRBV2	TRBJ1-5	CASSRREGDQPQHF	TGTGCCAGCTCCCGCAGGGAAGGGGATCAGCCCCAGCATTTT
-	-	TRBV4-3	TRBJ2-3	CASSQDPRGDTQYF	TGCGCCAGCAGCCAGGATCCCCGGGGAGATACGCAGTATTTT
-	-	TRBV5-1	TRBJ2-7	CASSSQGSLSYEQYF	TGCGCCAGCAGCTCCCAGGGCTCCCTCTCCTACGAGCAGTACTTC
-	-	TRBV7-9	TRBJ1-5	CASSLGHSGPQHF	TGTGCCAGCAGCTTAGGTCACAGTGGGCCCCAGCATTTT
-	-	TRBV4-1	TRBJ2-1	CASSDEGPINEQFF	TGCGCCAGCAGCGATGAGGGACCCATAAATGAGCAGTTCTTC
once	-	TRBV4-2	TRBJ2-3	CASSQEGRALPDTQYF	TGTGCCAGCAGCCAAGAAGGTAGGGCCTTACCAGATACGCAGTATTTT
-	-	TRBV11-2	TRBJ2-2	CASSLYTNTGELFF	TGTGCCAGCAGCTTATACACGAACACCGGGGAGCTGTTTTTT
-	TRBD1	TRBV30	TRBJ1-2	CAWIRTGGVSYGYTF	TGTGCCTGGATCCGGACAGGGGGAGTTAGCTATGGCTACACCTTC
-	-	TRBV4-3	TRBJ1-6	CASSQDSQGVTSPLHF	TGCGCCAGCAGCCAAGACAGCCAAGGGGTTACTTCACCCCTCCACTTT
-	TRBD2	TRBV4-1	TRBJ2-1	CASSQAGTSVNNEQFF	TGCGCCAGCAGCCAGGCCGGGACTAGCGTAAACAATGAGCAGTTCTTC
-	-	TRBV7-6	TRBJ1-2	CASSLGGETNYGYTF	TGTGCCAGCAGCTTAGGAGGGGAGACTAACTATGGCTACACCTTC
-	-	TRBV5-3	TRBJ2-7	CARSLRPARTLNYEQYF	TGTGCCAGAAGCTTGCGGCCGGCCAGGACGCTTAACTACGAGCAGTACTTC
-	TRBD1	TRBV18	TRBJ2-7	CASSRTGGRYEQYF	TGTGCCAGCTCACGGACAGGGGGCAGGTACGAGCAGTACTTC
-	-	TRBV4-1	TRBJ1-6	CASSQDRGGKDSPLHF	TGCGCCAGCAGCCAAGATCGCGGAGGGAAAGATTCACCCCTCCACTTT
-	-	TRBV19	TRBJ1-2	CASSAPGASYYGYTF	TGTGCCAGTAGTGCGCCAGGGGCCTCCTACTATGGCTACACCTTC
-	TRBD1	TRBV18	TRBJ1-1	CASSPTKLRGPSHTEAFF	TGTGCCAGCTCACCAACCAAGCTTAGGGGGCCAAGTCACACTGAAGCTTTCTTT
-	-	TRBV7-3	TRBJ1-6	CASSPGINSPLHF	TGTGCCAGCAGCCCCGGGATAAATTCACCCCTCCACTTT
-	-	TRBV7-6	TRBJ1-1	CASSARLGNTEAFF	TGTGCCAGCAGCGCCCGTCTGGGGAACACTGAAGCTTTCTTT